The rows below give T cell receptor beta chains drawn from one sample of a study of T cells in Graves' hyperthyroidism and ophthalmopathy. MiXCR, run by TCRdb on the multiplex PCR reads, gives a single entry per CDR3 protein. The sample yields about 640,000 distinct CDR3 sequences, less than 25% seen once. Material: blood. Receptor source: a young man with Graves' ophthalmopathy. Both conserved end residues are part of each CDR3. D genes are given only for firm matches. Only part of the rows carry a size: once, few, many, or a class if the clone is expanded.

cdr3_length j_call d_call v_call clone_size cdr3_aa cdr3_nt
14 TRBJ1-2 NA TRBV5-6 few CASSSGRLPYGYTF TGTGCCAGCAGCTCAGGACGGCTGCCCTATGGCTACACCTTC
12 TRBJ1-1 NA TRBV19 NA CASHVQGGEAFF TGTGCCAGTCATGTTCAGGGCGGGGAAGCTTTCTTT
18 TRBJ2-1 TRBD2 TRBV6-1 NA CASSEEAASGFSYNEQFF TGTGCCAGCAGTGAAGAGGCGGCTAGCGGTTTCTCCTACAATGAGCAGTTCTTC
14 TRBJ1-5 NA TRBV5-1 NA CASSLTGNTQPQHF TGCGCCAGCAGCTTGACAGGGAACACTCAGCCCCAGCATTTT
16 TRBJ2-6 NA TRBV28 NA CASSFGAISGANVLTF TGTGCCAGCAGTTTTGGCGCTATCTCTGGGGCCAACGTCCTGACTTTC
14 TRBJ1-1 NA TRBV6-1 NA CASRSPGTHLEAFF TGTGCCAGCAGATCACCCGGGACACACCTTGAAGCTTTCTTT
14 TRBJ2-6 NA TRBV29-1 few CSVGDLSGANVLTF TGCAGCGTTGGGGACCTCTCTGGGGCCAACGTCCTGACTTTC
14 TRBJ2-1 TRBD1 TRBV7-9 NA CASSDRDRDNEQFF TGTGCCAGCAGTGACAGGGATCGGGACAATGAGCAGTTCTTC
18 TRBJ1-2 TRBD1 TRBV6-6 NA CASSYSIGDRRTVYGYTF TGTGCCAGCAGTTACTCGATTGGGGACAGGAGGACCGTCTATGGCTACACCTTC
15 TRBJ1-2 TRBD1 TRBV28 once CASSPNTGGVRGYTF TGTGCCAGCAGCCCAAACACAGGGGGCGTTCGTGGCTACACCTTC
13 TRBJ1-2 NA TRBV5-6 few CASSFYSTNGYTF TGTGCCAGCAGCTTTTATAGCACCAACGGCTACACCTTC
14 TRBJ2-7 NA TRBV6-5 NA CASSYSPTGYEQYF TGTGCCAGCAGTTACTCGCCCACCGGGTACGAGCAGTACTTC
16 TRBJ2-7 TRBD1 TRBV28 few CASSFTGQEPSYEQYF TGTGCCAGCAGTTTTACTGGACAGGAACCCTCCTACGAGCAGTACTTC
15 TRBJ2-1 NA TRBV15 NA CATSRDKAVGNEQFF TGTGCCACCAGCAGAGACAAGGCCGTCGGAAATGAGCAGTTCTTC
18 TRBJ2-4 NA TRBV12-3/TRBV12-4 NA CASIFPFDWLLAKNIQYF TGTGCCAGCATTTTCCCCTTTGACTGGCTACTAGCCAAAAACATTCAGTACTTC
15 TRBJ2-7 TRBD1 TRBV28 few CASWGAGTGPYEQYF TGTGCCAGCTGGGGGGCCGGGACAGGTCCCTACGAGCAGTACTTC
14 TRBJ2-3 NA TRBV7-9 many CASNPGRNTDTQYF TGTGCCAGCAACCCGGGTCGAAACACAGATACGCAGTATTTT
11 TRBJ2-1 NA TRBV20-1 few CSARLANEQFF TGCAGTGCTAGACTAGCGAATGAGCAGTTCTTC
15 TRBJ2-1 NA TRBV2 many CASSERRNSYNEQFF TGTGCCAGCAGTGAGAGGAGGAACTCCTACAATGAGCAGTTCTTC
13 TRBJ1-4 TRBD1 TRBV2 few CASGQGVGEKLFF TGTGCCAGCGGACAGGGCGTAGGGGAAAAACTGTTTTTT
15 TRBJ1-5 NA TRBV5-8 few CASSLDGRRNQPQHF TGTGCCAGCAGCTTGGATGGGCGGCGCAATCAGCCCCAGCATTTT
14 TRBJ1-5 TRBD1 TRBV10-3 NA CAIRDSDSNQPQHF TGTGCCATCCGGGACAGTGATAGCAATCAGCCCCAGCATTTT